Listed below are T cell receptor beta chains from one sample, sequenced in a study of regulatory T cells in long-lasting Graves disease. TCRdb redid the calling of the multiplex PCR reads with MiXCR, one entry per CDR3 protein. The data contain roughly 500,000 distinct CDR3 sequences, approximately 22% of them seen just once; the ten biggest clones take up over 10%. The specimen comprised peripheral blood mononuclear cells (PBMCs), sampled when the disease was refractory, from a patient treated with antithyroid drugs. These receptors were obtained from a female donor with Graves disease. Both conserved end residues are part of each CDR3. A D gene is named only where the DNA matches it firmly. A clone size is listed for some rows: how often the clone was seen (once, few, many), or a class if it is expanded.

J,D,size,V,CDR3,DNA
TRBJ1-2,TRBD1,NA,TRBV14,CASSPTRQGIGGYTF,TGTGCCAGCAGCCCAACTCGACAGGGAATTGGAGGCTACACCTTC
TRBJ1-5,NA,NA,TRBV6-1,CASRSTYSNQPQHF,TGTGCCAGCAGATCGACCTATAGCAATCAGCCCCAGCATTTT
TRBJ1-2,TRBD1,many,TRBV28,CASSKGQEIYGYTF,TGTGCCAGCAGTAAGGGACAGGAGATTTATGGCTACACCTTC
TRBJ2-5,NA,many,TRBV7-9,CASSLGFEGETQYF,TGTGCCAGCAGCTTAGGTTTCGAGGGGGAGACCCAGTACTTC
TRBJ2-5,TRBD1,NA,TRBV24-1,CATSDTGGLETQYF,TGTGCCACCAGTGACACAGGGGGCTTGGAGACCCAGTACTTC
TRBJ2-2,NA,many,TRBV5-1,CASSLPARELFF,TGCGCCAGCAGCTTACCAGCGCGTGAGCTGTTTTTT
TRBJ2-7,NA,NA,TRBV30,CAGGRGWTYEQYF,TGTGCCGGGGGAAGGGGGTGGACCTACGAGCAGTACTTC
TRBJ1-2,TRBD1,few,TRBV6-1,CASSSSLRDSDHGYTF,TGTGCCAGCAGCTCTTCGCTCCGGGACAGTGATCATGGCTACACCTTC
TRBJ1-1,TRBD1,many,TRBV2,CASSETFGTGGREAFF,TGTGCCAGCAGTGAGACCTTTGGGACAGGGGGCCGTGAAGCTTTCTTT
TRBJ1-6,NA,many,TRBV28,CASSLSVGVGSPLHF,TGTGCCAGCAGTTTATCTGTAGGTGTCGGTTCACCCCTCCACTTT